The 20 T cell receptor beta chains in this list originate from one sample, sequenced in a study of cytomegalovirus exposure and HLA in healthy donors. It was with 60 Vbeta and 13 Jbeta primers that the PCR ran. Assay used: immunoSEQ multiplex PCR; TCRdb lists only in-frame clones, some missing. This repertoire comprises approximately 38,000 clones; its ten largest clones make up approximately 1.4%. The sample taken for sequencing was PBMCs. All receptors come from a young man in good health and CMV-seronegative.

In DNA form, the CDR3 reads TGTGCCAGCAGCCCCTTTTACAGGGGGCAGAATGGCTACACCTTC. Translating gives CASSPFYRGQNGYTF. This chain connects TRBV7-6 to TRBJ1-2; 9 positions match TRBD1. CDR3 length: 15 amino acids. V shed 5 bases and J 6 bases; nucleotides not matched to a gene: 10. Germline V gene lookup returns CDR1 SGHVS and CDR2 FNYEAQ.

The genes are TRBV5-4 and TRBJ1-4, with 8 bases lining up with TRBD1. The ends lost 4 bases at V and 8 bases at J; junction bases unmatched: 10. CDR1 is SGHNT, CDR2 YYREEE, per germline (reference sequence). This CDR3 has 15 residues. CDR3 coding DNA: TGTGCCAGCAGCCCGTGGACAGGGAAAGACGAAAAACTGTTTTTT. Translated, it gives CASSPWTGKDEKLFF.

The chain has TRBV28 and TRBJ2-1; a weak D match, TRBD2 (7 bases). The V gene's germline CDR1 is MDHEN and CDR2 SYDVKM. The length of the CDR3 is 16 residues. V lost 2 bases, J lost 1 base, and 12 bases lay in between. CDR3 sequence reads: CASSLRGGLSYNEQFF. The DNA for the CDR3 is TGTGCCAGCAGTTTAAGGGGGGGGTTGTCCTACAATGAGCAGTTCTTC.

CDR3 sequence (DNA): TGTGCCAGCATTAGGGGTAGGGATCTTTCTGGAAACACCATATATTTT. Translating it yields CASIRGRDLSGNTIYF. This chain joins TRBV2 and TRBJ1-3; D perhaps matches TRBD1 (5 bases). In germline, CDR1 is SNHLY, CDR2 FYNNEI. The CDR3 is 16 residues long. The V gene lost 7 bases and the J gene lost 1 base, with 17 bases spanning the gap. The full variable domain, rest sourced from reference TRBV2 and TRBJ1-3, is EPEVTQTPSHQVTQMGQEVILRCVPISNHLYFYWYRQILGQKVEFLVSFYNNEISEKSEIFDDQFSVERPDGSNFTLKIRSTKLEDSAMYFCASIRGRDLSGNTIYFGEGSWLTVV.

The J gene is TRBJ2-2, the V gene TRBV7-9; unclear D gene. The V gene's germline CDR1 is SEHNR and CDR2 FQNEAQ (reference sequence). CDR3 length equals 14 residues. Trimming left V 1 base short and J 4 bases short, with 7 bases between. The CDR3 bases are TGTGCCAGCAGCTTAGATCGTCCCACCGGGGAGCTGTTTTTT. It is translated as CASSLDRPTGELFF.

V is TRBV30 and J is TRBJ2-7, with unresolved D. V was shortened by 7 bases and J by 2 bases, with 18 bases between the two germline ends. This CDR3 contains 14 residues. The V gene's germline CDR1 is GTSNPN and CDR2 SVGIG (reference sequence). The CDR3 sequence: CAYIDTGMAYEQYF. CDR3 nucleotides: TGTGCCTACATTGACACCGGAATGGCCTACGAGCAGTACTTC.

The chain employs TRBV6-5 and TRBJ1-2; the D is unclear. CDR1 and CDR2 from the germline V gene are MNHEY and SVGAGI. Trimming took off 2 bases at V and 2 bases at J, with 12 bases between the two ends. The CDR3 is 15 residues long. As DNA, the CDR3 is TGTGCCAGCAGTTACGCCCCGACGGGAAACTATGGCTACACCTTC. This sequence encodes CASSYAPTGNYGYTF.

The chain uses TRBV5-1 and TRBJ1-4; TRBD1 is a possible D gene (5 bases). The V gene lost 0 bases and the J gene lost 8 bases, with 11 bases spanning the gap. The CDR3 length is 14 residues. Per the germline V gene, CDR1 is SGHRS and CDR2 is YFSETQ. CDR3: CASSLVGAGEKLFF. CDR3 nucleotide sequence: TGCGCCAGCAGCTTGGTAGGGGCGGGGGAAAAACTGTTTTTT.

As DNA, the CDR3 is TGTGCCAGCAGCCCCAGGGATGGTCAGCCCCAGCATTTT. Its protein is CASSPRDGQPQHF. This chain uses TRBV6-5 with TRBJ1-5; possible D gene TRBD1, 5 bases. The CDR3 contains 13 residues. The germline V and J ends were trimmed by 6 bases and 6 bases, with 12 bases remaining between them. Per the germline V gene, CDR1 is MNHEY and CDR2 is SVGAGI.

The chain uses TRBV7-9 and TRBJ2-5; D remains unclear. Trimming removed 1 base from V and 2 bases from J, with 8 bases in between. The CDR3 has 14 amino acids. Germline CDR1 SEHNR, CDR2 FQNEAQ (reference sequence). The CDR3 sequence: CASSLDRAQETQYF. The CDR3 DNA follows: TGTGCCAGCAGCTTAGACCGAGCTCAAGAGACCCAGTACTTC.

This rearrangement joins TRBV6-5 to TRBJ2-1; D may be TRBD2 (6 bases). CDR3 size: 14 residues. V lost 4 bases and J 8 bases, leaving 15 bases between the germline ends. Per the germline V gene, CDR1 is MNHEY and CDR2 is SVGAGI. The CDR3 DNA reads as TGTGCCAGCAGTTTCGGTTGGGGAGGCGATGAGCAGTTCTTC. It codes for CASSFGWGGDEQFF.

V and J are TRBV4-1 and TRBJ2-1, with 10 bases matching TRBD2. The V gene's germline CDR1 is MGHRA and CDR2 YSYEKL. The CDR3 is 14 amino acids. Losses at the gene ends were 5 bases for V and 5 bases for J; bases not matched to a gene: 3. CDR3 sequence: CASSSTSGHNEQFF. CDR3 bases: TGCGCCAGCAGCTCGACTAGCGGGCACAATGAGCAGTTCTTC.

The gene calls are TRBV19 and TRBJ1-2; D is possibly TRBD1 (6 bases). The CDR3 extends over 13 amino acids. V shed 7 bases and J shed 5 bases, with 14 bases lying between them. Germline CDR1 reads LNHDA; CDR2 reads SQIVND (reference sequence). The CDR3 sequence is CASTPTGAYGYTF. CDR3 sequence (DNA): TGTGCCAGTACCCCGACAGGAGCTTATGGCTACACCTTC.

The rearrangement links TRBV4-1 to TRBJ2-3; D ambiguous. Germline CDR1 MGHRA, CDR2 YSYEKL. The ends were cut back, 2 bases at V and 3 bases at J, with 3 bases in the middle. The CDR3 runs 12 residues. CDR3 in amino acids: CASSQSTDTQYF. CDR3 coding DNA: TGCGCCAGCAGCCAATCGACAGATACGCAGTATTTT.

The V call is TRBV29-1, the J call TRBJ1-4, with D unclear. CDR1 and CDR2 (germline): SQVTM, ANQGSEA. Trimming left V 7 bases short and J 6 bases short, with 12 bases between. The CDR3 spans 12 residues. CDR3 region: CSASRDYEKLFF. The CDR3 DNA reads TGCAGCGCATCCCGGGATTATGAAAAACTGTTTTTT.

The chain joins TRBV29-1 to TRBJ1-1; D remains unclear. Trimming took off 4 bases at V and 0 bases at J, with 6 bases between the two ends. CDR1 is SQVTM, CDR2 ANQGSEA, per germline. The CDR3 consists of 12 residues. Written as DNA, the CDR3 is TGCAGCGTTGGACATATGAACACTGAAGCTTTCTTT. Its protein product is CSVGHMNTEAFF.

This chain links TRBV27 with TRBJ2-7; TRBD2 agrees at 11 bases. Germline V gene sequence: CDR1 MNHEY, CDR2 SMNVEV (reference sequence). The V gene end was trimmed by 6 bases and the J gene end by 2 bases; junction bases not matched to a gene: 6. The length of the CDR3 is 15 residues. This chain's CDR3 is CASRVTSGSTYEQYF. CDR3 nucleotides: TGTGCCAGCAGGGTAACTAGCGGGAGTACCTACGAGCAGTACTTC.

The chain is built from TRBV5-1 and TRBJ2-3, with a weak D call TRBD2 (6 bases). Germline CDR1 reads SGHRS; CDR2 reads YFSETQ. CDR3 length: 16 residues. V gave up 0 bases and J gave up 1 base, with 12 bases separating them. CDR3 nucleotides: TGCGCCAGCAGCTTGGTTAGCGGAGGGGGCACAGATACGCAGTATTTT. Protein product: CASSLVSGGGTDTQYF.

V usage is TRBV4-3 and J usage is TRBJ2-2, with D tentatively TRBD2 (5 bases). Germline V CDR1 and CDR2: LGHNA, YSLEER. Trimming left V 5 bases short and J 6 bases short, with 10 bases between. The CDR3 length is 13 residues. The CDR3 protein is CASSIGRAGELFF. As DNA, the CDR3 is TGCGCCAGCAGCATAGGGAGAGCCGGGGAGCTGTTTTTT.

This rearrangement joins TRBV7-9 to TRBJ1-5; D gene unclear. Germline V gene lookup returns CDR1 SEHNR and CDR2 FQNEAQ (reference sequence). This CDR3 has 15 amino acids. V lost 1 base to trimming and J lost 4 bases, with 11 bases between them. The CDR3 here is CASSLVGGGNQPQHF. CDR3 bases: TGTGCCAGCAGCTTAGTAGGAGGTGGTAATCAGCCCCAGCATTTT.